The 2 T cell receptor beta chains below all came from one sample that was sequenced in a study of blood T cell repertoires in COVID-19. The table came from immunoSEQ multiplex PCR; TCRdb's copy has only in-frame clones and leaves some out. Here the sample spans roughly 54,000 clones, 90% to 95% being singletons. Source material: peripheral blood. The receptors stem from a woman in her sixties with active or convalescent COVID-19.

J is TRBJ2-2 and V is TRBV11-3, with D unresolved. V was trimmed by 5 bases and J by 1 base, leaving 8 bases between them. CDR1 and CDR2 (germline): SGHNT, YENEEA. The CDR3 length is 14 residues. CDR3 in DNA: TGTGCCAGCAGCACCCCAGGGAACACCGGGGAGCTGTTTTTT. Translated, it gives CASSTPGNTGELFF.

The chain joins TRBV19 to TRBJ2-3, with TRBD2 identical over 7 bases. Germline V CDR1 and CDR2: LNHDA, SQIVND (reference sequence). Trimming at V came to 9 bases and at J to 4 bases, leaving 13 bases not matched to a gene. CDR3 length: 15 amino acids. CDR3 coding DNA: TGTGCCAGCCGTATTGAGGGCCGGGGGGCAGATACGCAGTATTTT. This gives the protein CASRIEGRGADTQYF.